This T cell receptor beta chain was identified during a study of monozygotic twins with inflammatory bowel disease. TCRdb reprocessed the 5' RACE reads, with one entry per CDR3 protein and no DNA. This sample contains fewer than 550,000 distinct CDR3 sequences. The CDR3 has 13 amino acids. CDR1 is MGHRA and CDR2 is YSYEKL in the germline V gene. The chain joins TRBV4-1 to TRBJ1-1. What was sequenced was blood. The TCR comes from a human donor with ulcerative colitis or Crohn's disease, or a healthy co-twin of an affected twin (not recorded which). CDR3 in amino acids: CASSQVTVGWLFF.